These T cell receptor beta chains were read from a single sample in a study of shared clonotypes between healthy human individuals. The table came from immunoSEQ multiplex PCR; TCRdb's copy has only in-frame clones and leaves some out. Of about 490,000 clones in the sample, 79% were seen once. Sequencing used PBMCs. Receptor source: a woman aged 35 to 49 in good health. Some clones in this sample may be carry-over from other donors' samples. Both conserved end residues are part of each CDR3. Each record gives: V gene, CDR3 length, J gene, clone size, D gene, CDR3 DNA, CDR3 protein. D genes are given only for firm matches. The size field is filled for only some rows; it gives once, few, many or a size class.

v_call: TRBV5-1; cdr3_length: 15; j_call: TRBJ2-7; clone_size: -; d_call: TRBD1; cdr3_nt: TGCGCCAGCAGCTTGGCCGAGTCAGGGGGCTCCGAGCAGTACTTC; cdr3_aa: CASSLAESGGSEQYF
v_call: TRBV5-1; cdr3_length: 16; j_call: TRBJ2-7; clone_size: -; d_call: TRBD2; cdr3_nt: TGCGCCAGCAGCGTACAAACTAGCGGGAGCGTGAACGAGCAGTACTTC; cdr3_aa: CASSVQTSGSVNEQYF
v_call: TRBV5-4; cdr3_length: 16; j_call: TRBJ2-5; clone_size: -; d_call: -; cdr3_nt: TGTGCCAGCAGCTTGGCCGGGTCTGGAGGCCAAGAGACCCAGTACTTC; cdr3_aa: CASSLAGSGGQETQYF
v_call: TRBV28; cdr3_length: 16; j_call: TRBJ2-5; clone_size: -; d_call: TRBD2; cdr3_nt: TGTGCCAGCAGTTTGGGGACTAGCGCGTACCAAGAGACCCAGTACTTC; cdr3_aa: CASSLGTSAYQETQYF
v_call: TRBV2; cdr3_length: 16; j_call: TRBJ2-3; clone_size: -; d_call: TRBD2; cdr3_nt: TGTGCCAGCCCACCTCCGGGACTAGCGGATACAGATACGCAGTATTTT; cdr3_aa: CASPPPGLADTDTQYF
v_call: TRBV30; cdr3_length: 14; j_call: TRBJ1-4; clone_size: -; d_call: -; cdr3_nt: TGTGCCTGGAGTGCTGTCAGTAATAATGAAAAACTGTTTTTT; cdr3_aa: CAWSAVSNNEKLFF
v_call: TRBV14; cdr3_length: 15; j_call: TRBJ1-1; clone_size: -; d_call: -; cdr3_nt: TGTGCCAGCAGCCAAGATCTTGGGCAGGGTATTGAAGCTTTCTTT; cdr3_aa: CASSQDLGQGIEAFF
v_call: TRBV10-3; cdr3_length: 19; j_call: TRBJ2-2; clone_size: -; d_call: TRBD2; cdr3_nt: TGTGCCATCAGTCCCCAGACTAGCGGGAGGCTCGAGGACACCGGGGAGCTGTTTTTT; cdr3_aa: CAISPQTSGRLEDTGELFF
v_call: TRBV9; cdr3_length: 15; j_call: TRBJ2-2; clone_size: -; d_call: TRBD2; cdr3_nt: TGTGCCAGCAGCTCGGGACTAGAATTGACCGGGGAGCTGTTTTTT; cdr3_aa: CASSSGLELTGELFF
v_call: TRBV7-8; cdr3_length: 14; j_call: TRBJ2-7; clone_size: -; d_call: TRBD2; cdr3_nt: TGTGCCAGCAGCTTCACTAGCGGATCCTACGAGCAGTACTTC; cdr3_aa: CASSFTSGSYEQYF
v_call: TRBV7-2; cdr3_length: 15; j_call: TRBJ2-5; clone_size: -; d_call: TRBD2; cdr3_nt: TGTGCCAGCAGCTTATATGGACTAGTCCCAGAGACCCAGTACTTC; cdr3_aa: CASSLYGLVPETQYF
v_call: TRBV19; cdr3_length: 15; j_call: TRBJ1-5; clone_size: -; d_call: TRBD1; cdr3_nt: TGTGCCAGTAGTATATCGGGACAGGCCACTCAGCCCCAGCATTTT; cdr3_aa: CASSISGQATQPQHF
v_call: TRBV27; cdr3_length: 15; j_call: TRBJ2-2; clone_size: -; d_call: -; cdr3_nt: TGTGCCAGCAGTTCTACCCCCCCTTACACCGGGGAGCTGTTTTTT; cdr3_aa: CASSSTPPYTGELFF
v_call: TRBV7-6; cdr3_length: 15; j_call: TRBJ2-1; clone_size: -; d_call: -; cdr3_nt: TGTGCCAGCAGCTTAATCGCGGGATTTTACAATGAGCAGTTCTTC; cdr3_aa: CASSLIAGFYNEQFF
v_call: TRBV2; cdr3_length: 13; j_call: TRBJ2-3; clone_size: -; d_call: -; cdr3_nt: TGTGCCAGCAGTGAGATGAGTGCGGATACGCAGTATTTT; cdr3_aa: CASSEMSADTQYF
v_call: TRBV13; cdr3_length: 15; j_call: TRBJ1-1; clone_size: few; d_call: TRBD1; cdr3_nt: TGTGCCAGCAGCCTAGGGACAGGGGGCTTCACTGAAGCTTTCTTT; cdr3_aa: CASSLGTGGFTEAFF
v_call: TRBV5-6; cdr3_length: 19; j_call: TRBJ2-7; clone_size: few; d_call: TRBD2; cdr3_nt: TGTGCCAGCAGCGGTGACGAGGGACTAGCGGGATACGATTCCTACGAGCAGTACTTC; cdr3_aa: CASSGDEGLAGYDSYEQYF
v_call: TRBV18; cdr3_length: 16; j_call: TRBJ1-2; clone_size: -; d_call: -; cdr3_nt: TGTGCCAGCTCACCCCTAAAGGGAAATACTAACTATGGCTACACCTTC; cdr3_aa: CASSPLKGNTNYGYTF
v_call: TRBV29-1; cdr3_length: 15; j_call: TRBJ1-5; clone_size: -; d_call: -; cdr3_nt: TGCAGCGTTTCCTTTTCGGCAAATAGCAATCAGCCCCAGCATTTT; cdr3_aa: CSVSFSANSNQPQHF
v_call: TRBV7-2; cdr3_length: 16; j_call: TRBJ1-4; clone_size: -; d_call: TRBD1; cdr3_nt: TGTGCCAGCAGCTTAGGGAGCGGACAGGGCTTTGAAAAACTGTTTTTT; cdr3_aa: CASSLGSGQGFEKLFF
v_call: TRBV7-2; cdr3_length: 14; j_call: TRBJ2-7; clone_size: -; d_call: -; cdr3_nt: TGTGCCAGCAGTCCGTATCTAGAACTCTACGAGCAGTACTTC; cdr3_aa: CASSPYLELYEQYF
v_call: TRBV2; cdr3_length: 15; j_call: TRBJ2-7; clone_size: -; d_call: TRBD2; cdr3_nt: TGTGCCAGCAAAACCGGGACTAGCGGACCCTACGAGCAGTACTTC; cdr3_aa: CASKTGTSGPYEQYF
v_call: TRBV5-1; cdr3_length: 14; j_call: TRBJ2-5; clone_size: -; d_call: -; cdr3_nt: TGCGCCAGCAGCTTGGCCAGGAAACAAGAGACCCAGTACTTC; cdr3_aa: CASSLARKQETQYF
v_call: TRBV6-1; cdr3_length: 15; j_call: TRBJ2-3; clone_size: -; d_call: -; cdr3_nt: TGTGCCAGCAGTGCCAGGGCGTGGAACACAGATACGCAGTATTTT; cdr3_aa: CASSARAWNTDTQYF
v_call: TRBV4-2; cdr3_length: 16; j_call: TRBJ2-5; clone_size: -; d_call: TRBD1; cdr3_nt: TGTGCCAGCAGCCAAGCACGCGGACAGGGGGGAGAGACCCAGTACTTC; cdr3_aa: CASSQARGQGGETQYF
v_call: TRBV5-1; cdr3_length: 16; j_call: TRBJ2-1; clone_size: once; d_call: -; cdr3_nt: TGCGCCAGCAGAGGTAGCGGAGGAAGCTCCTACAATGAGCAGTTCTTC; cdr3_aa: CASRGSGGSSYNEQFF
v_call: TRBV7-8; cdr3_length: 16; j_call: TRBJ2-1; clone_size: -; d_call: -; cdr3_nt: TGTGCCAGCAGTCCATACAGGCTGAGCTCCTACAATGAGCAGTTCTTC; cdr3_aa: CASSPYRLSSYNEQFF